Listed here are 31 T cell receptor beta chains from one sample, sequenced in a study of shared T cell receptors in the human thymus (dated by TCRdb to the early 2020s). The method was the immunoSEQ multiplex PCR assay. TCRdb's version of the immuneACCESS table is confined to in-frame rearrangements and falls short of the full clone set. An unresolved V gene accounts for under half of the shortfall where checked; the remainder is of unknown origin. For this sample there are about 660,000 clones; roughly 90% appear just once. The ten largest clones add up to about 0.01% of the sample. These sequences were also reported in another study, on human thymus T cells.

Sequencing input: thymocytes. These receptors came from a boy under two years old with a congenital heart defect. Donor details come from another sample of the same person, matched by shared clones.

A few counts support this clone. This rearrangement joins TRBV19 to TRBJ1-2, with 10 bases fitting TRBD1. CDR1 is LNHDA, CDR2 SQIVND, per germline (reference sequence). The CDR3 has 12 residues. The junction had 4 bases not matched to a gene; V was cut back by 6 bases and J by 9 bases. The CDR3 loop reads CASSPGQGSYTF. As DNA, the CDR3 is TGTGCCAGTAGCCCGGGACAGGGGAGCTACACCTTC.

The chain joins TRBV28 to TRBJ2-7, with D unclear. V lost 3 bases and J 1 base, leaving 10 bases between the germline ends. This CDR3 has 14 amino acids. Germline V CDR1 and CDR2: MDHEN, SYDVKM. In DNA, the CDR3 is TGTGCCAGCAGTTTGAGGCTGATGTCCTACGAGCAGTACTTC. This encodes CASSLRLMSYEQYF.

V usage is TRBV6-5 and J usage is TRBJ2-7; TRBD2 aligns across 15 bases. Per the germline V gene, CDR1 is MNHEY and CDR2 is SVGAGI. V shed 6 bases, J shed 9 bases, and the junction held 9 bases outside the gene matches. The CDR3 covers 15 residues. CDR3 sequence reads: CASSPDGTSGRWQYF. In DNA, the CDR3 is TGTGCCAGCAGCCCTGATGGGACTAGCGGGAGGTGGCAGTACTTC.

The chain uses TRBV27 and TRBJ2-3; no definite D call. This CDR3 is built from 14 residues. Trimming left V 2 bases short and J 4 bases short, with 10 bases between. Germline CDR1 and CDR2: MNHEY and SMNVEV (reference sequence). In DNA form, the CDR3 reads TGTGCCAGCAGTTTACCAGGCATGGCAGATACGCAGTATTTT. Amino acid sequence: CASSLPGMADTQYF.

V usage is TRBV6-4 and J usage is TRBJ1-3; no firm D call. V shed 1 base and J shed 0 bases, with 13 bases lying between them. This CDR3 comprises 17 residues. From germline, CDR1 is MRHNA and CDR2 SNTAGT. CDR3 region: CASSDWAGASSGNTIYF. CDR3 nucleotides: TGTGCCAGCAGTGACTGGGCGGGTGCATCCTCTGGAAACACCATATATTTT.

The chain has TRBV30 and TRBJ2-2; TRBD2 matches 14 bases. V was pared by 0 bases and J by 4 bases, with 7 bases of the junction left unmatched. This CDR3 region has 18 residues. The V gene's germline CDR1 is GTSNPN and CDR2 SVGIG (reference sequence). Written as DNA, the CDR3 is TGTGCCTGGAGTGTATACCGACTAGCGGGAGGGCCCACCGGGGAGCTGTTTTTT. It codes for CAWSVYRLAGGPTGELFF.

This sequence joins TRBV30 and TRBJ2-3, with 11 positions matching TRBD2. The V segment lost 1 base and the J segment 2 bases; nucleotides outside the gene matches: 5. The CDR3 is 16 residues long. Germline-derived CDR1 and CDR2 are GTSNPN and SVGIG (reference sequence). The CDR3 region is CAWSAGTSGVTDTQYF. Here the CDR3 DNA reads TGTGCCTGGAGTGCAGGGACTAGCGGCGTCACAGATACGCAGTATTTT.

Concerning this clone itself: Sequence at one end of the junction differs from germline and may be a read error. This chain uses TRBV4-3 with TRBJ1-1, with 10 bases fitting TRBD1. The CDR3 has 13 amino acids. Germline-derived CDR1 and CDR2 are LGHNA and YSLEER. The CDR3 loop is CASSQYTGTGALF. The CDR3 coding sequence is TGCGCCAGCAGCCAATATACCGGGACAGGGGCCTTATTT.

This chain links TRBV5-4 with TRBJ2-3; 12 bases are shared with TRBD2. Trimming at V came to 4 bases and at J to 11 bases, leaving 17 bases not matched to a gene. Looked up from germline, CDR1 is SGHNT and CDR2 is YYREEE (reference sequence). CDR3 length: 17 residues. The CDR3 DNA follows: TGTGCCAGCAGCCCGTCCCCGGGACTAGCGGGCCCGGAAGTGCAGTATTTT. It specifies CASSPSPGLAGPEVQYF. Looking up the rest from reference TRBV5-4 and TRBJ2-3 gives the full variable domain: ETGVTQSPTHLIKTRGQQVTLRCSSQSGHNTVSWYQQALGQGPQFIFQYYREEENGRGNFPPRFSGLQFPNYSSELNVNALELDDSALYLCASSPSPGLAGPEVQYFGPGTRLTVL.

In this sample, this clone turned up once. This CDR3 is CASSGFRVSGSSYNEQFF. The CDR3 coding sequence is TGCGCCAGCAGCGGGTTTAGGGTTAGCGGGAGCTCCTACAATGAGCAGTTCTTC. This chain uses TRBV4-1 with TRBJ2-1, with TRBD2 identical over 9 bases. CDR1 and CDR2 (germline): MGHRA, YSYEKL. The V gene end was trimmed by 5 bases and the J gene end by 0 bases; junction bases not matched to a gene: 11. This CDR3 is 18 amino acids long.

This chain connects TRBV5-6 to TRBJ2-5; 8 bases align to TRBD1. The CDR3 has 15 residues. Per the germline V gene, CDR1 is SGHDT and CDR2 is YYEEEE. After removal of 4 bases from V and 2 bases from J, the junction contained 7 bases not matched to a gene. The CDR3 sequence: CASSVTRDRQETQYF. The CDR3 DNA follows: TGTGCCAGCAGCGTCACCCGGGACAGGCAAGAGACCCAGTACTTC. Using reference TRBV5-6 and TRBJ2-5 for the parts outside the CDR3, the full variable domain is DAGVTQSPTHLIKTRGQQVTLRCSPKSGHDTVSWYQQALGQGPQFIFQYYEEEERQRGNFPDRFSGHQFPNYSSELNVNALLLGDSALYLCASSVTRDRQETQYFGPGTRLLVL.

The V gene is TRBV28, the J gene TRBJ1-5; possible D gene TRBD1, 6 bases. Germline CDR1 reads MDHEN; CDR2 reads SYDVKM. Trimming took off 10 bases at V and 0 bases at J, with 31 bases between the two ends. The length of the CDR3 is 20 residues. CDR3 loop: CATSLGGDTPGPYSNQPQHF. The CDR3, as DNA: TGTGCCACCTCCCTGGGAGGGGACACCCCGGGACCTTATAGCAATCAGCCCCAGCATTTT.

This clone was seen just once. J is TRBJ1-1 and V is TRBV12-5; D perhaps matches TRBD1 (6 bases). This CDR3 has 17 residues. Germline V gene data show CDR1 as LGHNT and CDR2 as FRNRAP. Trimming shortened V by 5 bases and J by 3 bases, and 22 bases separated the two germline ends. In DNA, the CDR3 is TGTGCTAGTGGTCTCACACAGGGACCGTCGGTGGACACTGAAGCTTTCTTT. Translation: CASGLTQGPSVDTEAFF. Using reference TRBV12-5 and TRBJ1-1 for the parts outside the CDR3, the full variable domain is DARVTQTPRHKVTEMGQEVTMRCQPILGHNTVFWYRQTMMQGLELLAYFRNRAPLDDSGMPKDRFSAEMPDATLATLKIQPSEPRDSAVYFCASGLTQGPSVDTEAFFGQGTRLTVV.

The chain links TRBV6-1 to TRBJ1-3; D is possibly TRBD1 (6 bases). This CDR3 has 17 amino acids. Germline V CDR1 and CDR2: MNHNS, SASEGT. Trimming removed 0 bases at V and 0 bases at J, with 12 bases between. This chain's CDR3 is CASSEASGAPSGNTIYF. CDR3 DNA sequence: TGTGCCAGCAGTGAAGCGTCAGGGGCTCCCTCTGGAAACACCATATATTTT.

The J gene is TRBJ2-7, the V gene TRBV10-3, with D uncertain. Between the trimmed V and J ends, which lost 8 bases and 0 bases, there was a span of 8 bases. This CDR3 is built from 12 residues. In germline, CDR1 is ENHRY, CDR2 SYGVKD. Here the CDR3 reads CAIAGTSYEQYF. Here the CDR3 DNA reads TGTGCCATCGCCGGTACCTCCTACGAGCAGTACTTC.

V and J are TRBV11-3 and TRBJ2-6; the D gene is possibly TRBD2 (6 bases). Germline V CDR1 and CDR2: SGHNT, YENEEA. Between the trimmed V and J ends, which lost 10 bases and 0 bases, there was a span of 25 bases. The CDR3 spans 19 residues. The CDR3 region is CAISQERAGSPSGANVLTF. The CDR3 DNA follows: TGTGCCATTTCTCAAGAGCGGGCAGGCTCTCCCTCTGGGGCCAACGTCCTGACTTTC.

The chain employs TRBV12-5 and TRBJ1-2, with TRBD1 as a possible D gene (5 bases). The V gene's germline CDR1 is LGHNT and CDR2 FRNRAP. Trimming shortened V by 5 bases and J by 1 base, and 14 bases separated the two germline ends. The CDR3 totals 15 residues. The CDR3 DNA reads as TGTGCTAGTGGTCCAGACAGAGACAATAACTATGGCTACACCTTC. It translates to CASGPDRDNNYGYTF.

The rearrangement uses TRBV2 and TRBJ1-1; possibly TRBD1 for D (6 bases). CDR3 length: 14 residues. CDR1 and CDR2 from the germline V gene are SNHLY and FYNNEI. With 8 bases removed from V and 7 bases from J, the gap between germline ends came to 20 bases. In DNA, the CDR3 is TGTGCCAGCTACTTTTCTTACAGGGAAGGTGAAGCTTTCTTT. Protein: CASYFSYREGEAFF. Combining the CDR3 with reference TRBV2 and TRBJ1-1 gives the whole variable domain EPEVTQTPSHQVTQMGQEVILRCVPISNHLYFYWYRQILGQKVEFLVSFYNNEISEKSEIFDDQFSVERPDGSNFTLKIRSTKLEDSAMYFCASYFSYREGEAFFGQGTRLTVV.

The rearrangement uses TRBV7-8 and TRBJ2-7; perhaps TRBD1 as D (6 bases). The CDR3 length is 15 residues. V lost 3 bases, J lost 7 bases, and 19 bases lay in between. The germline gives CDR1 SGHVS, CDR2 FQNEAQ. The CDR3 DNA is TGTGCCAGCAGCTTTCAGACAGGCTCCCTGGGGGAGCAGTACTTC. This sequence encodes CASSFQTGSLGEQYF.

This chain's CDR3 is CASRPRQGESNEQFF. CDR3 bases: TGTGCCAGCAGGCCAAGACAGGGGGAAAGCAATGAGCAGTTCTTC. This chain uses TRBV6-1 with TRBJ2-1, with 9 bases lining up with TRBD1. This CDR3 contains 15 residues. Germline CDR1 is MNHNS and CDR2 is SASEGT. Germline trimming cut 6 bases from V and 6 bases from J; bases unmatched to any gene: 9.

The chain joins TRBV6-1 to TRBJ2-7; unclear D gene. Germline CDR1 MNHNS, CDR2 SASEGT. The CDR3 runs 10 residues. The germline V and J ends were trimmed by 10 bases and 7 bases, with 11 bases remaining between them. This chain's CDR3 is CATRSREQYF. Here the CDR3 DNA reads TGTGCCACGCGTTCGAGGGAGCAGTACTTC.

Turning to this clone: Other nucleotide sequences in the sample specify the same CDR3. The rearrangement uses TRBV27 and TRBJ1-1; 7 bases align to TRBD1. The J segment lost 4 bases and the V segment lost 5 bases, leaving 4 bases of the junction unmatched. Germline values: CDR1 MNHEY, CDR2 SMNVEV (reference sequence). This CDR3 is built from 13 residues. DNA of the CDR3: TGTGCCAGCAGTCCCCCAGGGGGCACTGAAGCTTTCTTT. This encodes CASSPPGGTEAFF.

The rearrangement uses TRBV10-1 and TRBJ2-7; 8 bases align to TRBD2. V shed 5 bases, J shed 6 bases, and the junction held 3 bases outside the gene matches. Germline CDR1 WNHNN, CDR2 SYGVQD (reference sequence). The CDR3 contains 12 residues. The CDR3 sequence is CASSTAGGEQYF. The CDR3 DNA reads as TGCGCCAGCAGTACGGCGGGGGGCGAGCAGTACTTC.

The CDR3: CARSPGVPSQYF. CDR3 nucleotides: TGTGCCAGAAGCCCCGGAGTACCCTCTCAGTACTTC. The chain employs TRBV5-3 and TRBJ2-5; D uncertain. TRBV5-3 is assigned to the ORF class and has an uncertain function. Trimming took off 4 bases at V and 11 bases at J, with 15 bases between the two ends. CDR3 length: 12 amino acids.

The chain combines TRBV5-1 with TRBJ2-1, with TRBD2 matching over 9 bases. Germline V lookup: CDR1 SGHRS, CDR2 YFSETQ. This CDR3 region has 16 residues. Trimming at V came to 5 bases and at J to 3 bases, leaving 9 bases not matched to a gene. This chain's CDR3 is CASRWVLAGHYNEQFF. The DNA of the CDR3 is TGCGCCAGCAGGTGGGTGCTAGCGGGACACTACAATGAGCAGTTCTTC.

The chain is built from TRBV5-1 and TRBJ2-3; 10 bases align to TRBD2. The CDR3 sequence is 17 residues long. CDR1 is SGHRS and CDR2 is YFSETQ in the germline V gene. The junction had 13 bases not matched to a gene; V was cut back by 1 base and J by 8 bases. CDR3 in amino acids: CASSLLGLANMKGTQYF. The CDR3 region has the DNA TGCGCCAGCAGCTTGTTGGGACTAGCGAACATGAAAGGTACGCAGTATTTT.

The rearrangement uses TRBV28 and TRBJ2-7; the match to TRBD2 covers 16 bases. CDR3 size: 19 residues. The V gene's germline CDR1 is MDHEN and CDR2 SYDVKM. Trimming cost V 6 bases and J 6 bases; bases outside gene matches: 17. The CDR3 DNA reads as TGTGCCAGCAGCCGACGCGGGGGACTAGCGGGAGGGCCTGACTTCGAGCAGTACTTC. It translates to CASSRRGGLAGGPDFEQYF.

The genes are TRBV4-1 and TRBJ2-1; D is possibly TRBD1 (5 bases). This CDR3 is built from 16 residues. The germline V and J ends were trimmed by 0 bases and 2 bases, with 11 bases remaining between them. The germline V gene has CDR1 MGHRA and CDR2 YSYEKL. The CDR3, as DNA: TGCGCCAGCAGCCAAGAAGGGGCGGAGCCCTACAATGAGCAGTTCTTC. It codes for CASSQEGAEPYNEQFF.

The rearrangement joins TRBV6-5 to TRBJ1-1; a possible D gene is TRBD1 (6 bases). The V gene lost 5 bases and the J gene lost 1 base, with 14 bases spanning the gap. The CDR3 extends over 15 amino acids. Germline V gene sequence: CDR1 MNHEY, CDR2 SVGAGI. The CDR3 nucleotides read TGTGCCAGCAGTCCCTACAGGGAGGGGAACACTGAAGCTTTCTTT. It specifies CASSPYREGNTEAFF.

The CDR3 reads CTPTQAENSNQPQHF. In DNA, the CDR3 is TGTACCCCCACCCAGGCAGAAAATAGCAATCAGCCCCAGCATTTT. The V and J genes are TRBV27 and TRBJ1-5, with no clear D. Germline V gene lookup returns CDR1 MNHEY and CDR2 SMNVEV (reference sequence). The CDR3 runs to 15 residues.

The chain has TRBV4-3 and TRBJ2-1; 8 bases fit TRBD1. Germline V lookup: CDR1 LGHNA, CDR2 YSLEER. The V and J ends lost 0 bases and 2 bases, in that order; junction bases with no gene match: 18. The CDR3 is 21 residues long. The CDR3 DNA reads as TGCGCCAGCAGCCAAGAGTTTCAGGGGGCTGGCCTACATCCTACCTACAATGAGCAGTTCTTC. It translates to CASSQEFQGAGLHPTYNEQFF.